The 13 T cell receptor beta chains reported below all come from one sample, sequenced in a study of molecular identifiers for immune sequencing clone quantification. TCRdb analysed the PCR reads with MiXCR anew, one entry per CDR3 protein. The sample contains 400,000 to 600,000 distinct CDR3 sequences, about 20% of which appear only once. Sequencing was carried out using naive CD8+ T cells from blood, with Jurkat cell RNA spiked in. As for subset: FACS-sorted CD8+CD4-CCR7+CD45RA+ naive T cells. These receptors originate from a human donor in good health. Some libraries in this study had Jurkat cell RNA spiked in.

Details on this clonotype: This may stem from a read error, because a much larger clone lies one nucleotide away. V and J are TRBV7-2 and TRBJ2-1; unclear D gene. V shed 5 bases and J shed 8 bases, with 22 bases lying between them. Looked up from germline, CDR1 is SGHTA and CDR2 is FQGNSA. The CDR3 has 16 residues. The DNA of the CDR3 is TGTGCCAGCAGCCTAGAACATGGAAGCCCTGCTGATGAGCAGTTCTTC. Encoded protein: CASSLEHGSPADEQFF.

In its sample, this clonotype was seen many times. This rearrangement joins TRBV7-9 to TRBJ2-7; 10 bases map to TRBD2. The CDR3 consists of 15 residues. V was pared by 5 bases and J by 3 bases, with 7 bases of the junction left unmatched. Germline V lookup: CDR1 SEHNR, CDR2 FQNEAQ (reference sequence). The CDR3 DNA is TGTGCCAGCAGCCGAACCCTAGCGGGAGACTACGAGCAGTACTTC. Amino acids: CASSRTLAGDYEQYF.

The sample holds many counts of this clonotype. This rearrangement joins TRBV3-1 to TRBJ2-7, with 11 positions matching TRBD2. Germline lookup yields CDR1 LGHDT and CDR2 YNNKEL (reference sequence). Losses at the gene ends were 4 bases for V and 2 bases for J; bases not matched to a gene: 1. This CDR3 comprises 14 residues. The CDR3 spells CASSPTSGAYEQYF. The CDR3 nucleotides read TGTGCCAGCAGCCCGACTAGCGGGGCCTACGAGCAGTACTTC.

This clonotype was seen a few times. The genes are TRBV5-1 and TRBJ2-1; D unclear. V was trimmed by 3 bases and J by 3 bases, leaving 7 bases between them. Per the germline V gene, CDR1 is SGHRS and CDR2 is YFSETQ. There are 13 residues in the CDR3. Written as DNA, the CDR3 is TGCGCCAGCAGCTGGCCGGGCTACAATGAGCAGTTCTTC. It encodes CASSWPGYNEQFF.

This clonotype was detected once. In this CDR3 the conserved last residue, phenylalanine or tryptophan, is missing, so a read error is likely. The genes are TRBV9 and TRBJ1-4; 7 nucleotides agree with TRBD1. This CDR3 spans 16 amino acids. Germline V gene sequence: CDR1 SGDLS, CDR2 YYNGEE. V shed 4 bases and J 7 bases; nucleotides not matched to a gene: 13. DNA for the CDR3: TGTGCCAGCAGCACCGAAGAGCAGGGGGTTTCTGAAAAACTGTTTTAT. Translated, it gives CASSTEEQGVSEKLFY.

Concerning this clonotype: A much bigger clone sits one base away, suggesting this may be a read error. The CDR3 carries no conserved terminal phenylalanine or tryptophan, so it likely arises from a read error. The chain employs TRBV6-5 and TRBJ2-3; no firm D call. The V gene's germline CDR1 is MNHEY and CDR2 SVGAGI. CDR3 length: 14 amino acids. The V and J ends lost 2 bases and 2 bases respectively, with 8 bases between them. The CDR3 reads CASSYEHNTDTQYS. CDR3 DNA: TGTGCCAGCAGTTACGAACATAACACAGATACGCAGTATTCT.

The V and J genes are TRBV27 and TRBJ2-3; 12 nucleotides align to TRBD2. CDR1 is MNHEY, CDR2 SMNVEV, per germline (reference sequence). This CDR3 spans 17 amino acids. Trimming took 5 bases from V and 2 from J; bases not matched to a gene: 8. In DNA form, the CDR3 reads TGTGCCAGCAGTCATCGGACTAGCGGGATCCTCACAGATACGCAGTATTTT. Its protein product is CASSHRTSGILTDTQYF.

This clonotype was seen more than once but under ten times. The J gene is TRBJ1-1, the V gene TRBV7-6; D not certain. CDR3 size: 17 residues. Trimming removed 5 bases at V and 5 bases at J, with 24 bases between. Germline values: CDR1 SGHVS, CDR2 FNYEAQ. CDR3: CASSAIGTDPPRTEAFF. CDR3 coding DNA: TGTGCCAGCAGCGCTATAGGAACAGACCCACCCCGAACTGAAGCTTTCTTT.

This clonotype was seen only once. A much larger clonotype is one base distant, so this may be a read error. The rearrangement joins TRBV20-1 to TRBJ1-3; 9 positions match TRBD1. Looked up from germline, CDR1 is DFQATT and CDR2 is SNEGSKA (reference sequence). The CDR3 length is 17 residues. V shed 6 bases and J 3 bases; nucleotides not matched to a gene: 15. DNA for the CDR3: TGCAGTGCCAGATCCGGGACAGGGAATGTATTTGGAAACACCATATATTTT. Amino acids: CSARSGTGNVFGNTIYF.

This clonotype turned up a few times. The V call is TRBV30, the J call TRBJ2-7; 9 nucleotides match TRBD1. The CDR3 runs 13 residues. Trimming took 3 bases from V and 6 from J; bases not matched to a gene: 6. Germline V CDR1 and CDR2: GTSNPN, SVGIG (reference sequence). The CDR3 reads CAWRGTGNSEQYF. The CDR3 coding sequence is TGTGCCTGGAGGGGGACAGGGAACTCCGAGCAGTACTTC.

In this sample, this clonotype turned up many times. One end of the junction is discordant with germline, which a read error may explain. The chain carries TRBV7-2 and TRBJ2-5, with D tentatively TRBD2 (5 bases). Germline assignment: CDR1 SGHTA and CDR2 FQGNSA. The CDR3 has 14 residues. CDR3 amino acids: CASSVATLPETQYF. In DNA, the CDR3 is TGTGCCAGCAGCGTAGCGACACTGCCCGAGACCCAGTACTTC.

The chain carries TRBV5-6 and TRBJ1-5; no definite D call. Trimming removed 0 bases from V and 2 bases from J, with 6 bases in between. CDR1 and CDR2 (germline): SGHDT, YYEEEE. CDR3 length equals 14 residues. CDR3 coding DNA: TGTGCCAGCAGCTTGGGACATTGCAATCAGCCCCAGCATTTT. Translated, it gives CASSLGHCNQPQHF.

This clonotype was observed many times. The rearrangement joins TRBV4-1 to TRBJ2-7; D call uncertain. CDR3 length equals 16 residues. Trimming pared 0 bases from V and 0 bases from J, leaving 12 bases between. CDR1 is MGHRA and CDR2 is YSYEKL in the germline V gene. CDR3 DNA: TGCGCCAGCAGCCAAGAATGGAAACTGAGCTCCTACGAGCAGTACTTC. Its translation: CASSQEWKLSSYEQYF.